Given below is one TCR beta chain in context. The data derive from a study of blood T cell repertoires in COVID-19. The trim removed 6 bases at V and 13 bases at J, leaving 8 bases unmatched. CDR1 SQVTM and CDR2 ANQGSEA come from the germline V gene. This CDR3 has 12 residues. The table came from immunoSEQ multiplex PCR; TCRdb's copy has only in-frame clones and leaves some out. The table has more than 35,000 clones, 80% seen once. The sequencing input was peripheral blood. This TCR was sampled from a woman in her 70s with acute or convalescent COVID-19. The chain is built from TRBV29-1 and TRBJ2-6, with 8 bases matching TRBD1. The CDR3 reads CSVKGTGQVLTF. The DNA of the CDR3 is TGCAGCGTGAAAGGGACAGGACAAGTCCTGACTTTC. Together with reference TRBV29-1 and TRBJ2-6, the CDR3 gives the full variable domain: SAVISQKPSRDICQRGTSLTIQCQVDSQVTMMFWYRQQPGQSLTLIATANQGSEATYESGFVIDKFPISRPNLTFSTLTVSNMSPEDSSIYLCSVKGTGQVLTFGAGSRLTVL.